The subject of this entry is one T cell receptor beta chain. The antigen is not known. Libraries were prepared by immunoSEQ multiplex PCR; TCRdb keeps only in-frame clonotypes and omits some of them. Counted here are about 26,000 clones, approximately 79% occurring once; the ten biggest clones make up 7.2%. This specimen belongs to a study of a mutant IDH1 vaccine in newly diagnosed glioma. At the level of the study: Former treatment meant radiotherapy, temozolomide, or both; the majority had gotten both.

Noted time point: week 5, during vaccination. In the vaccine, a single dose held 300 ug of the mutant IDH1 20-mer peptide, along with topical imiquimod. V shed 0 bases and J shed 2 bases, with 12 bases lying between them. In germline, CDR1 is SGHDT, CDR2 YYEEEE. The CDR3 is 16 amino acids. This material consisted of PBMCs, taken from a glioma patient whose treatment included an IDH1 peptide vaccine. V is TRBV5-6 and J is TRBJ2-1; D remains ambiguous. This sequence was found in a man in his forties with glioma. Some clones in this sample may be carry-over from other donors' samples. The DNA of the CDR3 is TGTGCCAGCAGCTTGGGGGGATCCTCCCCCTACAATGAGCAGTTCTTC. It encodes CASSLGGSSPYNEQFF.